Many counts were recorded for the clone carrying this TCR beta chain. J gave up 3 bases and V 4 bases, and 16 bases lay outside the gene matches. Germline V gene lookup returns CDR1 MNHEY and CDR2 SMNVEV (reference sequence). CDR3 length equals 18 residues. The data originate from a study of early T cells in non-severe SARS-CoV-2 infection. Each CDR3 protein gets one entry after TCRdb re-called the 5' RACE reads with MiXCR. This table holds tens of thousands of distinct CDR3 sequences, 3% to 4% found once. The gene calls are TRBV27 and TRBJ2-3; 7 nucleotides line up with TRBD2. The sample taken for sequencing was whole blood. The receptor was isolated from an adult who was a healthcare worker with PCR-confirmed SARS-CoV-2 infection or an uninfected control (not recorded which). The CDR3 region has the DNA TGTGCCAGCAGTTCCACCTATGCTCTAGCCGGGGGGACAGATACGCAGTATTTT. Translating gives CASSSTYALAGGTDTQYF.